This TCR beta chain was sequenced for a study of identical twins. General study findings and limits: Cord blood's abundant beta clonotypes had fewer insertions, unlike memory repertoires.

This CDR3 region has 15 residues. Trimming pared 6 bases from V and 2 bases from J, leaving 15 bases between. This clonotype was seen a single time. Its matching antigen is unknown. MiXCR, applied by TCRdb to the 5' RACE reads, yields one record per CDR3 protein. The sample lists approximately 1.8 million distinct CDR3 sequences; under 35% were seen once. The source of this sequence is a newborn girl in good health. The gene calls are TRBV12-3 or TRBV12-4 and TRBJ2-3; D perhaps matches TRBD2 (6 bases). Source material: cord blood. In nucleotides, the CDR3 is TGTGCCAGCAGGGGGACTGGCGGGACCACAGATACGCAGTATTTT. Encoded protein: CASRGTGGTTDTQYF.